These T cell receptor beta chains were read from a single sample in a study of long-term antiretroviral therapy in people with HIV. Assay used: immunoSEQ multiplex PCR; TCRdb lists only in-frame clones, some missing. The top ten hold around 30% of the sample, which has 6,400 or so clones, approximately 70% seen once. The sample here was unsorted PBMCs, taken 0.2 years after starting antiretroviral therapy. The source of these receptors is a man aged 35 to 55 with HIV. The conserved cysteine and the conserved F or W are not part of the CDR3 here. Fields, in order: V gene, J gene, CDR3 protein.

V: TRBV6-5
J: TRBJ1-2
CDR3: ASTSGDYGYT

V: TRBV7-8
J: TRBJ1-2
CDR3: ASSLVGNGNYGYT

V: TRBV6-5
J: TRBJ2-7
CDR3: ASSLPQTDYEQY

V: TRBV5-4
J: TRBJ2-2
CDR3: ASSLARAGGTGELF

V: TRBV5-1
J: TRBJ2-2
CDR3: ASSLGLAVGELF

V: TRBV30
J: TRBJ1-2
CDR3: AWRRPTGGENYGYT

V: TRBV5-4
J: TRBJ1-2
CDR3: ASSPDGTENYGYT

V: TRBV6-4
J: TRBJ1-6
CDR3: ASSVNTLGSPLH

V: TRBV6-5
J: TRBJ2-1
CDR3: ASSPAAGNYNEQF

V: TRBV5-4
J: TRBJ2-5
CDR3: ASSLAGPIIPWQETQY

V: TRBV28
J: TRBJ1-1
CDR3: ASLGQENTEAF

V: TRBV19
J: TRBJ2-7
CDR3: ASSIGTGPFYEQY

V: TRBV5-1
J: TRBJ2-1
CDR3: ASRHLEASYNEQF

V: TRBV5-6
J: TRBJ2-5
CDR3: ASSFPGGETQY

V: TRBV7-8
J: TRBJ2-7
CDR3: ASSLAGRSNYEQY

V: TRBV25-1
J: TRBJ1-3
CDR3: ASGAGRTIY

V: TRBV19
J: TRBJ2-7
CDR3: ASSMVSGEYYEQY

V: TRBV4-1
J: TRBJ1-5
CDR3: ASSRGQGGNQPQH

V: TRBV6-1
J: TRBJ2-7
CDR3: ASSLDRLGTYEQY

V: TRBV28
J: TRBJ1-5
CDR3: ASTSPSQPQH

V: TRBV6-1
J: TRBJ1-2
CDR3: ASSPAEGTNYGYT

V: TRBV7-8
J: TRBJ2-1
CDR3: ASSLGQGAINEQF

V: TRBV19
J: TRBJ1-5
CDR3: ASTWTDSNQPQH

V: TRBV19
J: TRBJ1-5
CDR3: ASHLFGGSNQPQH

V: TRBV6-6
J: TRBJ1-2
CDR3: ASRPGPEGGYT

V: TRBV7-9
J: TRBJ2-7
CDR3: ASSLSTGGPYEQY

V: TRBV18
J: TRBJ2-7
CDR3: ASSPDSSYEQY

V: TRBV5-4
J: TRBJ2-3
CDR3: ASSFGTGGVEDTQY

V: TRBV4-1
J: TRBJ1-4
CDR3: ASSQERATNEKLF

V: TRBV18
J: TRBJ2-1
CDR3: ASSPPGLAGGYNEQF

V: TRBV2
J: TRBJ1-1
CDR3: ASSEGTGGSEAF

V: TRBV30
J: TRBJ1-1
CDR3: ACISRDSNTEAF

V: TRBV27
J: TRBJ1-5
CDR3: ASSPLGNQPQH

V: TRBV30
J: TRBJ2-2
CDR3: AWSVGTVAGELF

V: TRBV9
J: TRBJ2-7
CDR3: ASSVGQGPSYEQY

V: TRBV7-2
J: TRBJ2-7
CDR3: ASSLSGAELYEQY

V: TRBV5-6
J: TRBJ2-7
CDR3: ASNYQGSPYEQY

V: TRBV6-5
J: TRBJ2-3
CDR3: ASTTGSGWEDTQY

V: TRBV9
J: TRBJ2-1
CDR3: ASTTERGAQYNEQF

V: TRBV18
J: TRBJ1-1
CDR3: ASSPSVLNTEAF

V: TRBV7-9
J: TRBJ1-2
CDR3: ASSTGQVYGYT

V: TRBV4-1
J: TRBJ1-1
CDR3: ASSQEWGTDTEAF

V: TRBV4-1
J: TRBJ1-5
CDR3: ASSPGGAVHQPQH

V: TRBV10-3
J: TRBJ1-5
CDR3: AISDSDRGNQPQH

V: TRBV19
J: TRBJ1-5
CDR3: ASSIRTDLSNQPQH

V: TRBV9
J: TRBJ1-5
CDR3: ASSGESGAQH

V: TRBV5-8
J: TRBJ1-2
CDR3: ASTWVIGGPYGYT

V: TRBV13
J: TRBJ1-4
CDR3: ASSLGRREFEKLF

V: TRBV21-1
J: TRBJ1-1
CDR3: ASSKRKDGQGRSNTEAF

V: TRBV11-2
J: TRBJ2-2
CDR3: ASSLTGPAGTGELF

V: TRBV7-8
J: TRBJ2-5
CDR3: ASSSFEETQY

V: TRBV5-1
J: TRBJ1-2
CDR3: ASNRSPEGPQFNYGYT

V: TRBV5-4
J: TRBJ1-4
CDR3: ASSLTPTNEKLF

V: TRBV5-1
J: TRBJ2-1
CDR3: ASSLAQGWGNEQF

V: TRBV6-1
J: TRBJ2-7
CDR3: ASSLDGSSYEQY

V: TRBV30
J: TRBJ1-2
CDR3: AWSEGSKLYGYT